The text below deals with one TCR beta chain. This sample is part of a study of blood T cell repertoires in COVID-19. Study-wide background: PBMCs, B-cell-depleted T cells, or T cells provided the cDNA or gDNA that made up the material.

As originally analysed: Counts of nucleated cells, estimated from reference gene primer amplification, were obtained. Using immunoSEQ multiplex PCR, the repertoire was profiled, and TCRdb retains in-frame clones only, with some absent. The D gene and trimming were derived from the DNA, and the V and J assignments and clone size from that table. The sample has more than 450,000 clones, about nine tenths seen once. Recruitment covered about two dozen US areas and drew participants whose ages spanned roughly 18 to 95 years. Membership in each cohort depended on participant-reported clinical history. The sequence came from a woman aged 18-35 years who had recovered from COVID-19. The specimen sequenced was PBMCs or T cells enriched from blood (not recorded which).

CDR3 bases: TGTGCCTGGAGCCTCCCACGGGGTGGGACAGGGTCTTACGAGCAGTACTTC. Amino acid sequence: CAWSLPRGGTGSYEQYF. V and J are TRBV30 and TRBJ2-7; 9 nucleotides agree with TRBD1. V lost 3 bases and J lost 4; bases outside the gene matches: 16. The CDR3 length is 17 residues. Germline V lookup: CDR1 GTSNPN, CDR2 SVGIG (reference sequence).